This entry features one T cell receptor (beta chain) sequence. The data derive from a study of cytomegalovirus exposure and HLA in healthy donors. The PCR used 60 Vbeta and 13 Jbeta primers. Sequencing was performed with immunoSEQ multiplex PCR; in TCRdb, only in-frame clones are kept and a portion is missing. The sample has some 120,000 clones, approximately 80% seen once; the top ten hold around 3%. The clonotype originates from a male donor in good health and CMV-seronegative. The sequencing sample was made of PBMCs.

The CDR3 protein is CASSPPGQGGTEAFF. The DNA for the CDR3 is TGCGCCAGCAGTCCGCCGGGACAGGGGGGGACTGAAGCTTTCTTT. The V call is TRBV5-1, the J call TRBJ1-1; 11 bases fit TRBD1. Germline V gene data show CDR1 as SGHRS and CDR2 as YFSETQ. The CDR3 has 15 amino acids. The J segment lost 5 bases and the V segment lost 5 bases, leaving 8 bases of the junction unmatched.